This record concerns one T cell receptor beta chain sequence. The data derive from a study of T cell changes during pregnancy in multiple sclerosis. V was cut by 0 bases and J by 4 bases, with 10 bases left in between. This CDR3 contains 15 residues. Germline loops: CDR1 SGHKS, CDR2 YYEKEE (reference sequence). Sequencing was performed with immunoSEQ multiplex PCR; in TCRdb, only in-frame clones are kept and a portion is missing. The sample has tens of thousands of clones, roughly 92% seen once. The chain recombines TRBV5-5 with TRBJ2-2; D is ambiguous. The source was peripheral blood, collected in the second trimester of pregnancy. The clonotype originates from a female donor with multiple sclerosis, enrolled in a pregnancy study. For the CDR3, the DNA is TGTGCCAGCAGCTTGGTTGCCAGATTCACCGGGGAGCTGTTTTTT. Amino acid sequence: CASSLVARFTGELFF.